These T cell receptor beta chains were read from a single sample in a study of T cells after yellow fever vaccination. TCRdb called the 5' RACE reads again in MiXCR, with one record for every CDR3 protein. The repertoire consists of 550,000 or so distinct CDR3 sequences, with about 19% occurring once and the leading ten covering about 13%. The source material was PBMCs, sampled 15 days after the yellow fever booster vaccination. Receptor source: a man between 25 and 39 years old who received the YFV17D yellow fever vaccine. Both conserved end residues are part of each CDR3. Each record gives: D gene, clone size, J gene, V gene, CDR3 protein, CDR3 DNA. D genes are given only for firm matches. Rows may omit the clone size; those that give it use once, few, many or a size class.

>.|.|TRBJ2-7|TRBV4-3
CASSQDGGLERSSYEQYF
TGCGCCAGCAGCCAAGACGGCGGTCTAGAAAGGAGCTCCTACGAGCAGTACTTC
>TRBD2|few|TRBJ2-5|TRBV19
CASAMAGVGETQYF
TGTGCCAGTGCTATGGCGGGAGTCGGGGAGACCCAGTACTTC
>.|few|TRBJ2-7|TRBV18
CASSMIGTPGEQYF
TGTGCCAGCTCAATGATAGGGACCCCGGGGGAGCAGTACTTC
>.|.|TRBJ2-3|TRBV10-1
CASSVDGLSTQYF
TGCGCCAGCAGTGTAGACGGGCTAAGCACGCAGTATTTT
>.|.|TRBJ2-5|TRBV27
CASSSGYDSETQYF
TGTGCCAGCAGTTCAGGGTATGACTCGGAGACCCAGTACTTC
>.|few|TRBJ2-3|TRBV12-3/TRBV12-4
CASSLRRFPDTQYF
TGTGCCAGCAGTTTAAGAAGGTTTCCAGATACGCAGTATTTT
>.|few|TRBJ2-5|TRBV20-1
CSAPLQGQETQYF
TGCAGTGCTCCCCTGCAGGGTCAAGAGACCCAGTACTTC
>.|.|TRBJ2-2|TRBV7-2
CASSLRMVEYTGELFF
TGTGCCAGCAGCTTAAGAATGGTGGAGTACACCGGGGAGCTGTTTTTT
>.|.|TRBJ2-3|TRBV7-2
CASSSPPAGTQYF
TGTGCCAGCAGCTCCCCCCCGGCGGGTACGCAGTATTTT
>.|.|TRBJ2-3|TRBV20-1
CSPRQGGTDTQYF
TGCAGTCCAAGACAGGGAGGGACAGATACGCAGTATTTT
>.|.|TRBJ2-1|TRBV7-7
CASSRFEDSRNEQFF
TGTGCCAGCAGCCGTTTTGAGGACAGTAGGAATGAGCAGTTCTTC
>.|.|TRBJ2-1|TRBV29-1
CSVAEGEQFF
TGCAGCGTTGCTGAGGGTGAGCAGTTCTTC
>.|.|TRBJ2-2|TRBV19
CASSIGGAANTGELFF
TGTGCCAGTAGTATAGGCGGGGCCGCGAACACCGGGGAGCTGTTTTTT
>.|.|TRBJ2-7|TRBV5-1
CASSTDTYYEQYF
TGCGCCAGCAGCACGGACACCTACTACGAGCAGTACTTC
>.|few|TRBJ2-7|TRBV20-1
CSARDRRTYFSYEQYF
TGCAGTGCTAGAGATAGAAGGACCTACTTCTCCTACGAGCAGTACTTC
>.|.|TRBJ1-2|TRBV20-1
CSAQPGTNYGYTF
TGCAGTGCCCAACCGGGGACCAACTATGGCTACACCTTC
>.|few|TRBJ2-3|TRBV6-5
CASSYSRASGTDTQYF
TGTGCCAGCAGTTACTCGAGGGCTAGCGGCACAGATACGCAGTATTTT
>.|many|TRBJ2-5|TRBV2
CASKRRPEETQYF
TGTGCCAGCAAGAGGCGCCCGGAGGAGACCCAGTACTTC
>.|.|TRBJ2-3|TRBV12-3/TRBV12-4
CASGSTGKWSRDTQYF
TGTGCCAGCGGGTCCACGGGCAAATGGAGTCGAGATACGCAGTATTTT
>.|.|TRBJ2-5|TRBV14
CASSQHQELGTQYF
TGTGCCAGCAGCCAACACCAGGAACTGGGGACCCAGTACTTC
>.|.|TRBJ2-3|TRBV21-1
CASSKEGFRVRTDTQYF
TGTGCCAGCAGCAAAGAAGGCTTTCGGGTCCGCACAGATACGCAGTATTTT
>.|.|TRBJ1-2|TRBV20-1
CSARAGPDNYGYTF
TGCAGTGCCCGAGCTGGTCCTGATAACTATGGCTACACCTTC
>TRBD1|few|TRBJ2-7|TRBV4-3
CASSRSGTGGDEQYF
TGCGCCAGCAGCCGCTCCGGGACAGGGGGGGACGAGCAGTACTTC
>TRBD1|few|TRBJ1-5|TRBV27
CASRLGQGIWPQHF
TGTGCCAGCAGGCTGGGACAGGGGATTTGGCCCCAGCATTTT
>.|few|TRBJ1-1|TRBV6-2/TRBV6-3
CASSLTLDTTEAFF
TGTGCCAGCAGCCTAACCCTGGATACCACTGAAGCTTTCTTT
>.|.|TRBJ1-6|TRBV7-2
CASSLEIGSRLHF
TGTGCCAGCAGCTTAGAGATTGGTTCGCGCCTCCACTTT
>TRBD2|few|TRBJ2-3|TRBV20-1
CSASRDGRAGADTQYF
TGCAGTGCTAGCAGAGACGGGAGGGCCGGGGCAGATACGCAGTATTTT
>.|.|TRBJ2-3|TRBV4-3
CASRQGRFTDTQYF
TGCGCCAGCAGACAAGGCCGGTTCACAGATACGCAGTATTTT
>TRBD2|.|TRBJ2-5|TRBV20-1
CSARKLATVETQYF
TGCAGTGCTAGAAAACTAGCGACGGTGGAGACCCAGTACTTC
>.|.|TRBJ1-1|TRBV6-5
CASSHGTTVATEAFF
TGTGCCAGCAGTCACGGGACAACCGTGGCCACTGAAGCTTTCTTT
>TRBD1|.|TRBJ1-5|TRBV27
CASSLWGQGARDQPQHF
TGTGCCAGCAGTTTATGGGGACAGGGGGCGCGTGATCAGCCCCAGCATTTT
>.|.|TRBJ2-3|TRBV12-3/TRBV12-4
CASTLGGNTDTQYF
TGTGCCAGCACCCTAGGGGGGAACACAGATACGCAGTATTTT
>.|.|TRBJ2-1|TRBV25-1
CASSDRGGSDEQFF
TGTGCCAGCAGTGATAGGGGAGGATCCGATGAGCAGTTCTTC
>.|.|TRBJ2-3|TRBV4-1
CASSQELSATDTQYF
TGCGCCAGCAGCCAAGAACTTTCGGCTACAGATACGCAGTATTTT
>.|.|TRBJ1-1|TRBV20-1
CSATIFNTEAFF
TGCAGTGCCACTATCTTTAACACTGAAGCTTTCTTT
>.|few|TRBJ2-2|TRBV23-1
CASSHLPRQGTGSCFF
.
>.|.|TRBJ2-7|TRBV18
CASSPPWTEEGEQYF
TGTGCCAGCTCACCTCCGTGGACAGAAGAGGGAGAGCAGTACTTC
>.|.|TRBJ2-1|TRBV5-1
CASSLWGDGNYNEQFF
TGCGCCAGCAGCTTGTGGGGGGATGGGAACTACAATGAGCAGTTCTTC
>.|.|TRBJ2-7|TRBV6-6
CASSRQPYEQYF
TGTGCCAGCAGCCGACAGCCCTACGAGCAGTACTTC
>.|.|TRBJ2-4|TRBV10-3
CAIKGVDKNIQYF
TGTGCCATCAAGGGGGTTGACAAAAACATTCAGTACTTC
>.|few|TRBJ1-4|TRBV12-3/TRBV12-4
CASSQGSFNEKLFF
TGTGCCAGCAGCCAGGGGAGTTTTAATGAAAAACTGTTTTTT
>TRBD2|.|TRBJ2-5|TRBV18
CASSPRVQLATETQYF
TGTGCCAGCTCACCTCGCGTCCAACTAGCGACGGAGACCCAGTACTTC
>.|.|TRBJ2-3|TRBV20-1
CSAHVPSTDTQYF
TGCAGTGCCCACGTACCTAGCACAGATACGCAGTATTTT
>TRBD2|.|TRBJ2-7|TRBV30
CAWSGLAGYEQYF
TGTGCCTGGAGTGGACTAGCGGGCTACGAGCAGTACTTC
>.|.|TRBJ2-6|TRBV7-8
CASSRSASGANVLTF
TGTGCCAGCAGCCGCAGCGCCTCTGGGGCCAACGTCCTGACTTTC
>.|.|TRBJ1-3|TRBV12-3/TRBV12-4
CASSLTGSSGNTIYF
TGTGCCAGCAGTCTGACAGGTTCCTCTGGAAACACCATATATTTT
>.|.|TRBJ1-1|TRBV3-1
CASRQMNTEAFF
TGTGCCAGCAGGCAGATGAACACTGAAGCTTTCTTT
>.|.|TRBJ2-3|TRBV7-2
CASSLYRDTQYF
TGTGCCAGCAGCTTGTATAGAGATACGCAGTATTTT
>.|.|TRBJ2-7|TRBV20-1
CSASGALVHEQYF
TGCAGTGCTAGTGGGGCGCTTGTCCACGAGCAGTACTTC
>.|few|TRBJ2-1|TRBV9
CASSELGVDEQFF
TGTGCCAGCAGCGAACTAGGGGTCGATGAGCAGTTCTTC
>.|.|TRBJ2-7|TRBV5-1
CASSLGRLKGYEQYF
TGCGCCAGCAGCTTGGGCCGTTTGAAGGGCTACGAGCAGTACTTC
>.|.|TRBJ2-5|TRBV27
CASSQSSGLPSWETQYF
TGTGCCAGCAGTCAATCCTCGGGACTCCCCTCTTGGGAGACCCAGTACTTC
>.|.|TRBJ2-7|TRBV5-1
CASSFGGPPSYEQYF
TGCGCCAGCAGCTTCGGGGGGCCCCCCTCCTACGAGCAGTACTTC
>.|.|TRBJ2-6|TRBV11-2
CASKSLAGGCSGANVLTF
TGTGCCAGCAAGAGCTTAGCCGGGGGCTGCTCTGGGGCCAACGTCCTGACTTTC
>.|few|TRBJ1-2|TRBV12-3/TRBV12-4
CAIRSNYGYTF
TGTGCCATCCGTTCTAACTATGGCTACACCTTC